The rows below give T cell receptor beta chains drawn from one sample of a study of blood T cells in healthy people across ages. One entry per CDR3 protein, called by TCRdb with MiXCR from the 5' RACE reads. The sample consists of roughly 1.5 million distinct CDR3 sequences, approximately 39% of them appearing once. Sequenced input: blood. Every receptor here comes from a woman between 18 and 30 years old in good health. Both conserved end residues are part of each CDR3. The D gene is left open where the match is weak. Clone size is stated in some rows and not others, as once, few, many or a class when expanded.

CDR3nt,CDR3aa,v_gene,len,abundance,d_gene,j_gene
TGTGCCAGCAGCCAAAGCGGGGGGCCTACAGATACGCAGTATTTT,CASSQSGGPTDTQYF,TRBV3-1,15,.,TRBD2,TRBJ2-3
TGTGCCAGCAGCTTAGCACTAGCGGGAGTCTCCTACGAGCAGTACTTC,CASSLALAGVSYEQYF,TRBV7-9,16,.,TRBD2,TRBJ2-7
TGCAGTGCTAGAGAGGTGGCGCCGGAAGCTTTCTTT,CSAREVAPEAFF,TRBV20-1,12,few,.,TRBJ1-1
TGTGCCAGCAGCTTTAAGCCCGCACAGGGGCACTATGGCTACACCTTC,CASSFKPAQGHYGYTF,TRBV7-8,16,.,TRBD1,TRBJ1-2
TGTGCCAGCAACAAAGGGGTCCGGGAACAAGAGACCCAGTACTTC,CASNKGVREQETQYF,TRBV21-1,15,.,.,TRBJ2-5
TGCGCCAGCAGCAGTAGGGGAGTTGACCGGTCCTACAATGAGCAGTACTTC,CASSSRGVDRSYNEQYF,TRBV4-1,17,.,.,TRBJ2-7
TGCGCCAGCAGCTCCCCGACTAGGAACACCTACAATGAGCAGTTCTTC,CASSSPTRNTYNEQFF,TRBV4-1,16,.,.,TRBJ2-1
TGTGCCAGCAGTTTAGGAACGGGTTGGAGTCAGCCCCAGCATTTT,CASSLGTGWSQPQHF,TRBV12-3/TRBV12-4,15,.,.,TRBJ1-5
TGTGCCAGCAGCCTAACCGGGGCCGGTAGCGAGCAGTACTTC,CASSLTGAGSEQYF,TRBV9,14,.,.,TRBJ2-7
TGCGCCAGCAGCCAAGACGGAATTGGGCGAGAGTATGAGCAGTTCTTC,CASSQDGIGREYEQFF,TRBV4-3,16,.,.,TRBJ2-1
TGTGCCAGCAGCTTATTAAGAGGGGGCGGGGAGACCCAGTACTTC,CASSLLRGGGETQYF,TRBV7-8,15,few,TRBD1,TRBJ2-5
TGTGCCACCAGCAGAGACCCCCCCAGAACTAGCGGGAGGAGGGGGGCAGATACGCAGTATTTT,CATSRDPPRTSGRRGADTQYF,TRBV15,21,.,TRBD2,TRBJ2-3
TGCGCCAGCAGCCAAGATCTCTGGGAGGGCTACTACGAGCAGTACTTC,CASSQDLWEGYYEQYF,TRBV4-1,16,once,TRBD2,TRBJ2-7
TGTGCCAGCAGTTTATACGGGACAGGGAATTCACCCCTCCACTTT,CASSLYGTGNSPLHF,TRBV27,15,.,TRBD1,TRBJ1-6
TGTGCCAGCAGCTTATATGAGAACACTGAAGCTTTCTTT,CASSLYENTEAFF,TRBV7-2,13,few,.,TRBJ1-1
TGTGCCAGCAGCCCACAGAACTCCGGGACAGCGAGGAATGGCTACACCTTC,CASSPQNSGTARNGYTF,TRBV21-1,17,few,.,TRBJ1-2
TGTGCCAGCAGCCCCCGGGACAGGTTCGTAGACGAGCAGTACTTC,CASSPRDRFVDEQYF,TRBV7-2,15,.,TRBD1,TRBJ2-7
TGTGCCAGCAGTGTAGGCGCCTACGAGCAGTACTTC,CASSVGAYEQYF,TRBV5-1,12,many,.,TRBJ2-7
TGTGCCAGCAACCTGACAACCCGGGGGCAGTTCTTC,CASNLTTRGQFF,TRBV27,12,.,.,TRBJ2-1
TGTGCCAGCAGTTTATGGGGTGACCCCCCCTATGGCTACACCTTC,CASSLWGDPPYGYTF,TRBV12-3/TRBV12-4,15,few,.,TRBJ1-2
TGCAGTGCTACTTCTAGCGGGGGGGCCCACGGGGAGCTGTTTTTT,CSATSSGGAHGELFF,TRBV20-1,15,.,TRBD2,TRBJ2-2
TGCAGTGCTAGACCCAGCGGGAAGACAGATACGCAGTATTTT,CSARPSGKTDTQYF,TRBV20-1,14,.,TRBD2,TRBJ2-3
TGTGCCTGGAGGGGAGGTTTCGGCACTGAAGCTTTCTTT,CAWRGGFGTEAFF,TRBV30,13,.,.,TRBJ1-1
TGTGCCAGCAGTTACTCGGGGACACTCTATGGCTACACCTTC,CASSYSGTLYGYTF,TRBV6-2/TRBV6-3,14,few,.,TRBJ1-2
TGTGCCACCAGCAGAGAAGGAGATACGCAGTATTTT,CATSREGDTQYF,TRBV15,12,many,.,TRBJ2-3
TGTGCCAGCAGGTCCAGGGGGGTATTCTACGAGCAGTACTTC,CASRSRGVFYEQYF,TRBV27,14,.,.,TRBJ2-7
TGCAGTGCTAGAACCGGGACTAGCGGTTACAATGAGCAGTTCTTC,CSARTGTSGYNEQFF,TRBV20-1,15,few,TRBD2,TRBJ2-1
TGTGCCAGCAGTGGGGACATCGGAGATACGCAGTATTTT,CASSGDIGDTQYF,TRBV12-3/TRBV12-4,13,.,.,TRBJ2-3
TGTGCCAGCAGTGATCCGACAGGGCAAAAGCCCCAGCATTTT,CASSDPTGQKPQHF,TRBV25-1,14,.,TRBD1,TRBJ1-5
TGTGCCAGCAGTTTATCGAAGGGACAGGGCTACGAGCAGTACTTC,CASSLSKGQGYEQYF,TRBV27,15,few,TRBD1,TRBJ2-7
TGCAGCGTTCGTGGGGGGAACATTCAGTACTTC,CSVRGGNIQYF,TRBV29-1,11,.,.,TRBJ2-4
TGCGCCAGCGGCATGAAGACAGGAAATTCACCCCTCCACTTT,CASGMKTGNSPLHF,TRBV4-1,14,few,.,TRBJ1-6
TGCGCCAGCAGCCACTTGGGACTAGCGGGAGAATCAGATACGCAGTATTTT,CASSHLGLAGESDTQYF,TRBV5-1,17,.,TRBD2,TRBJ2-3
TGCAGTGCTGGGGGACTAGCGGGAACGTACAATGAGCAGTTCTTC,CSAGGLAGTYNEQFF,TRBV20-1,15,.,TRBD2,TRBJ2-1
TGTGCCAGCAGCCCGATCGACGGGTTTTACGAGCAGTACTTC,CASSPIDGFYEQYF,TRBV7-6,14,many,.,TRBJ2-7